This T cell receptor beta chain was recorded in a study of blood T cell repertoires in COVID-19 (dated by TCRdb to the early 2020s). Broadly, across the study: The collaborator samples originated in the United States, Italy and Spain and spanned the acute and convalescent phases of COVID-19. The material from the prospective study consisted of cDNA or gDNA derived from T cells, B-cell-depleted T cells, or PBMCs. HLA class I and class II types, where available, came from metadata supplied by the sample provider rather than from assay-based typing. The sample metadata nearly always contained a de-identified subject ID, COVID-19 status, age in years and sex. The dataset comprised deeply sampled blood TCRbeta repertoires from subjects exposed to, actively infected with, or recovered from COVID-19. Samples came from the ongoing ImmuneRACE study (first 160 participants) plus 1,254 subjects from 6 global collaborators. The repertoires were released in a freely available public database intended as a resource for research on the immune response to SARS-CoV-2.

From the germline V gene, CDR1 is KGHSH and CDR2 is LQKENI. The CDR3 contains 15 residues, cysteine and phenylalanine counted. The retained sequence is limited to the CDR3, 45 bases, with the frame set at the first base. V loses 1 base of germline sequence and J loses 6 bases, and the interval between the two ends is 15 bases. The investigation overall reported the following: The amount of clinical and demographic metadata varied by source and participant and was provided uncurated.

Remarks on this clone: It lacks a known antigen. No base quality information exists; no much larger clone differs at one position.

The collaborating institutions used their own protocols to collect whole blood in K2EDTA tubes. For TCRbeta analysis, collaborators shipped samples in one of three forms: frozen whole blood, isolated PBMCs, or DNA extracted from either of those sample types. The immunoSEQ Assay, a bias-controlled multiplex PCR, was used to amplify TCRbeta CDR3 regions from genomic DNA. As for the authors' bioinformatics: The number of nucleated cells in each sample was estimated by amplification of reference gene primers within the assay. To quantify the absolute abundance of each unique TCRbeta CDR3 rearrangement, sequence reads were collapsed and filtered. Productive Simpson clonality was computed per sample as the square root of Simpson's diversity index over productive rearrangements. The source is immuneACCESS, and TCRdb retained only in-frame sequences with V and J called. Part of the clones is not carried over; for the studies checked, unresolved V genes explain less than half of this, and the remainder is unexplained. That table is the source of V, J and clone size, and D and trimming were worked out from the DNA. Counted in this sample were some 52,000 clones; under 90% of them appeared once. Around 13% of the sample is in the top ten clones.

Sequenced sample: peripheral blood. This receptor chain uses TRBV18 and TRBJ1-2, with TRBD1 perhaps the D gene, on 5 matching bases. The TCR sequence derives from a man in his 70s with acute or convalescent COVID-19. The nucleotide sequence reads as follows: TGTGCCAGCTCACCACTGGATTTCCAGGGCAATGGCTACACCTTC. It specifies CASSPLDFQGNGYTF. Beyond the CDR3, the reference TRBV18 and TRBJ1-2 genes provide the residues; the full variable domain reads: NAGVMQNPRHLVRRRGQEARLRCSPMKGHSHVYWYRQLPEEGLKFMVYLQKENIIDESGMPKERFSAEFPKEGPSILRIQQVVRGDSAAYFCASSPLDFQGNGYTFGSGTRLTVV.